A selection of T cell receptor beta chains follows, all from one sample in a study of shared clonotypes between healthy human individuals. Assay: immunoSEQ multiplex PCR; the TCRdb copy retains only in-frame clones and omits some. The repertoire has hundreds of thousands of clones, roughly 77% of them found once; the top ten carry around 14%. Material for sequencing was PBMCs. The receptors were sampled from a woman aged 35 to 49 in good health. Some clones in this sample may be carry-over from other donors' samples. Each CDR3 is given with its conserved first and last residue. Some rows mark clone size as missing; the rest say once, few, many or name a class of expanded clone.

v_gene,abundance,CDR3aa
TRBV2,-,CASSDRHYEQYF
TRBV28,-,CASSATGNYGYTF
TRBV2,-,CASSWEGEKLFF
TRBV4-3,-,CASSRMHNDEQYF
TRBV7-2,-,CASSLDLAGGLSGELFF
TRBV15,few,CATSRDIGGSSYEQYF
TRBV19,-,CASSIQANTGELFF
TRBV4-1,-,CASSHMLRYEQYF
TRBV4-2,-,CASSEGASEDHNEQFF
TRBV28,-,CWANNEQYF
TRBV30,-,CAWSARLNGEQYF
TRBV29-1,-,CSVGAGGEAFF
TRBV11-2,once,CASSFTRVYEQYF
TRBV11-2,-,CASSPHGVAEGELFF
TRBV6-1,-,CASIPGRAHTDTQYF
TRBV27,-,CASRDKQETQYF
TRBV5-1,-,CASSLALGQGTGELFF
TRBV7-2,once,CASSPLSRDRVDF
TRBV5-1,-,CASSSTSGSGIQYF
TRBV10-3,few,CAIRDRDGEKLFF
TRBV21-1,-,CASSKPHPGTADQPQHF
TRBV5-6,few,CASSWTGPTETQYF
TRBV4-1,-,CASSQVVSGGSYEQYF
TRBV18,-,CASSLSTDTQYF
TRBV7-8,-,CASSLRGQSGTEAFF
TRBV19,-,CASSVYASGSGDTQYF
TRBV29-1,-,CSVRGTYYNEQFF
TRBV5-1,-,CASRGDSGTEAFF
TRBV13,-,CASSSRTANTIYF
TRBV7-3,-,CASSLSRTSSYNEQFF
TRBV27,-,CASSSAGTGTSGYTF
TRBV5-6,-,CASSLYTGGGETQYF
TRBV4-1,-,CASSPNRDSGNTIYF
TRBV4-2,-,CASGSSGQFF
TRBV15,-,CATSRGAIQTQYF
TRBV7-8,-,CASSLSRLAATSYEQYF
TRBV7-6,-,CASSLVAGYEQYF
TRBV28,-,CASSFPDHPALQLEGYTF
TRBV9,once,CASSVAAGSYGYTF
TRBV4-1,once,CASSRSGTQDYEQYF
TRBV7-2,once,CASSLVGRVLRETQYF
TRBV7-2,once,CASSTGQGSFYEQYF